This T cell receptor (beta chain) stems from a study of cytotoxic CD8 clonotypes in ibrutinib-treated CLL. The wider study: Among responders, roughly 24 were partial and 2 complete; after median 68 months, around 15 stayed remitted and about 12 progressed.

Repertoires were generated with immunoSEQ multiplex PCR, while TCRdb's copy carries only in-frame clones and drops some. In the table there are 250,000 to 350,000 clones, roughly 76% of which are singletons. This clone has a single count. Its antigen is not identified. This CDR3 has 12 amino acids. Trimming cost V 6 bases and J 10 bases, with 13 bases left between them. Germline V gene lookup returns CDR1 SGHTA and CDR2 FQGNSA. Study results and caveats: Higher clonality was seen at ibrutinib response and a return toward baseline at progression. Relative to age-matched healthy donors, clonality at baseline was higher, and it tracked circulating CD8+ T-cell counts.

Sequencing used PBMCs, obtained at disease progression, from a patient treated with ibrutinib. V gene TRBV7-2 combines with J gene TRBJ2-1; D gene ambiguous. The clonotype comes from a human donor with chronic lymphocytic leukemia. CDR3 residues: CASRFIGEEQFF. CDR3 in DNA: TGTGCCAGCAGATTCATAGGTGAAGAGCAGTTCTTC.